The clone carrying this T cell receptor beta chain was counted at least ten times. Its cognate antigen is unknown. TCRbeta library preparation incorporated unique molecular identifiers. TCRdb re-derived calls from the PCR reads in MiXCR, one entry per CDR3 protein. This table holds approximately 520,000 distinct CDR3 sequences, about 10% found once. J was trimmed by 3 bases and V by 4 bases; bases with no gene match: 15. CDR3 length: 18 residues. These data belong to a study of T-cell reconstitution after alpha-beta-depleted transplantation in children. Findings and limits, study-wide: Hyperexpanded clones declined; after one year, newly produced T cells mostly supplied diversity.

The receptor was derived from a female patient aged 2-9 years who had a stem cell transplant for aplastic anemia, so the T cells may come from the graft donor. The material was PBMCs, mostly from graft donor cells, obtained 180 days after TCRalphabeta/CD19-depleted stem cell transplant. The V and J genes are TRBV12-3 or TRBV12-4 and TRBJ2-7; 10 bases line up with TRBD1. CDR3 nucleotides: TGTGCCAGCAGTTCCGTTCTCTTATTAGGGGACAGGGGCTACGAGCAGTACTTC. Translated, it gives CASSSVLLLGDRGYEQYF.